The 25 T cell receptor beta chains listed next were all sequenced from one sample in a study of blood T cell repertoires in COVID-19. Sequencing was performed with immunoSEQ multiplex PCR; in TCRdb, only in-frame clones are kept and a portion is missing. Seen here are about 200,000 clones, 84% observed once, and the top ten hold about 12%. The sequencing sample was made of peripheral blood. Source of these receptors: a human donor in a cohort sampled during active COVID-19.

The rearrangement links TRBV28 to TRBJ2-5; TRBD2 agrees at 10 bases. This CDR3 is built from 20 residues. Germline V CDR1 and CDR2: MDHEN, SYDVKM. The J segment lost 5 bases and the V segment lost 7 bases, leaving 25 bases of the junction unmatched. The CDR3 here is CASTRRLGGGMSGRAETQYF. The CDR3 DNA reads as TGTGCCAGCACCCGCCGCCTGGGGGGCGGGATGAGCGGGAGGGCCGAGACCCAGTACTTC.

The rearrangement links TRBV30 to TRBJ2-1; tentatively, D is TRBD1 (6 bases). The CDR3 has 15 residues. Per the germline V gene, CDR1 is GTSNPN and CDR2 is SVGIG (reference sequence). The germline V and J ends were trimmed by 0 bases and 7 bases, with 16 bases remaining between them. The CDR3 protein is CAWSVRLVQGNEQFF. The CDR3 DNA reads TGTGCCTGGAGTGTACGACTCGTACAGGGTAATGAGCAGTTCTTC.

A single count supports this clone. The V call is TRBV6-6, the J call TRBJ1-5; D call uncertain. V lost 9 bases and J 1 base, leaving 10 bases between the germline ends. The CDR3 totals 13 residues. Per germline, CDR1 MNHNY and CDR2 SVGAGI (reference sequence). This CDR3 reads CASSIGSNQPQHF. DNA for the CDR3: TGTGCCAGTTCAATTGGCAGCAATCAGCCCCAGCATTTT.

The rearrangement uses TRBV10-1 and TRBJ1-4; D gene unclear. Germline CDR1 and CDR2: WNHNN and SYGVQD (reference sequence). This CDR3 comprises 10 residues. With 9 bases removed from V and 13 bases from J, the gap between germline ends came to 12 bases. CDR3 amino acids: CARTLPGLFF. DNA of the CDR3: TGCGCCAGAACCCTTCCGGGACTGTTTTTT.

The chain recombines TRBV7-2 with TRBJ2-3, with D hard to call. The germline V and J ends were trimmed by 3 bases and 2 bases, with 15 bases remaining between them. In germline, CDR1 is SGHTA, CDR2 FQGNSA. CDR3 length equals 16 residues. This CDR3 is CASSFPAKSSTDTQYF. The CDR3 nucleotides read TGTGCCAGCAGCTTTCCCGCGAAGTCTTCCACAGATACGCAGTATTTT.

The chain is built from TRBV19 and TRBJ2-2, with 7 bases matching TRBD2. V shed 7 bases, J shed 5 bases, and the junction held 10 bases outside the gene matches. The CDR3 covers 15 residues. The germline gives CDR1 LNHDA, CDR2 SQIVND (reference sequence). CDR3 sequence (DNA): TGTGCCAGTAAACTAGCGTTGACTAGGACCGGGGAGCTGTTTTTT. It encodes CASKLALTRTGELFF.

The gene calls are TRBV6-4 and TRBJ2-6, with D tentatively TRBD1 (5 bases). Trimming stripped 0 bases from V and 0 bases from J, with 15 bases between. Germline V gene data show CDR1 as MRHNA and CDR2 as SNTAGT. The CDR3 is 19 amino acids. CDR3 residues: CASSDSPTAEFSGANVLTF. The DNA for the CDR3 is TGTGCCAGCAGTGACTCCCCGACAGCTGAATTCTCTGGGGCCAACGTCCTGACTTTC.

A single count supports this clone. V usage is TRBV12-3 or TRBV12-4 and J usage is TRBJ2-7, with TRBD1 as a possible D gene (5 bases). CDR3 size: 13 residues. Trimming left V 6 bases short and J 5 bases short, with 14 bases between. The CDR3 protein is CASRVGHRDEQYF. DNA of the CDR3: TGTGCCAGCAGAGTTGGACATCGCGACGAGCAGTACTTC.

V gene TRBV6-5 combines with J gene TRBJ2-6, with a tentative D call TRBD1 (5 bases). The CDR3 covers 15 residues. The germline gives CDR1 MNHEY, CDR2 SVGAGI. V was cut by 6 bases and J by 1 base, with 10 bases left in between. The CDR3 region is CASRRQGSGANVLTF. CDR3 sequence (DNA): TGTGCCAGCAGACGCCAGGGTTCTGGGGCCAACGTCCTGACTTTC.

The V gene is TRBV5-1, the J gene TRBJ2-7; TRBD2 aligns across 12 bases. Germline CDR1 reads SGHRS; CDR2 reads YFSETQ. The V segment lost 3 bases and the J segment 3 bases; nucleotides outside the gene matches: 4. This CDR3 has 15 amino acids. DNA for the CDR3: TGCGCCAGCAGCTCCCTAGCGGGAGGGAACTACGAGCAGTACTTC. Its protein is CASSSLAGGNYEQYF.

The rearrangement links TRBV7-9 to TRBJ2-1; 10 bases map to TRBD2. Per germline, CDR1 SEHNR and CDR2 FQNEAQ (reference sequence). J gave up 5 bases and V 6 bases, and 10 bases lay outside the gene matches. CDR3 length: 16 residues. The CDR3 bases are TGTGCCAGCAGGCCCCTAGCGGGAGAGGTGCACAATGAGCAGTTCTTC. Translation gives CASRPLAGEVHNEQFF.

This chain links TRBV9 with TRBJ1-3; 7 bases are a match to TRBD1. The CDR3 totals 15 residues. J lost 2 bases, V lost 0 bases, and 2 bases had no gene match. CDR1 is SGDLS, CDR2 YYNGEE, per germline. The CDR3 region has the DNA TGTGCCAGCAGCGTAGAGACAGGGACTGGAAACACCATATATTTT. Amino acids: CASSVETGTGNTIYF. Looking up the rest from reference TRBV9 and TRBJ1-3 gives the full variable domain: DSGVTQTPKHLITATGQRVTLRCSPRSGDLSVYWYQQSLDQGLQFLIQYYNGEERAKGNILERFSAQQFPDLHSELNLSSLELGDSALYFCASSVETGTGNTIYFGEGSWLTVV.

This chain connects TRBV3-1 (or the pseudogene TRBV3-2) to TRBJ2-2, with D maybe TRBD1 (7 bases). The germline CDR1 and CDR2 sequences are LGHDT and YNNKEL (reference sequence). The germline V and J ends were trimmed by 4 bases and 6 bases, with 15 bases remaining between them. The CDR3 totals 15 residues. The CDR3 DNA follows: TGTGCCAGCAGCCTCCGACAGGGAGGTTCCGGGGAGCTGTTTTTT. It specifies CASSLRQGGSGELFF.

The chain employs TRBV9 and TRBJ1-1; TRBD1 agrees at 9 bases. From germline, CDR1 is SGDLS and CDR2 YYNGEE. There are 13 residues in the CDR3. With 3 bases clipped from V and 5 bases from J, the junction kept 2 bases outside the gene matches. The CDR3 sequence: CASSGTGETEAFF. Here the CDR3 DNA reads TGTGCCAGCAGCGGGACAGGGGAGACTGAAGCTTTCTTT.

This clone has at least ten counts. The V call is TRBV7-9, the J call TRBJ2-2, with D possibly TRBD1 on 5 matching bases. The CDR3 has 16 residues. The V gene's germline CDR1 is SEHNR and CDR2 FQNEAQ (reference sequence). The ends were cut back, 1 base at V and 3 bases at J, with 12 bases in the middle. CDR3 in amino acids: CASSLGTGFYTGELFF. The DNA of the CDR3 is TGTGCCAGCAGCTTAGGAACAGGATTTTACACCGGGGAGCTGTTTTTT.

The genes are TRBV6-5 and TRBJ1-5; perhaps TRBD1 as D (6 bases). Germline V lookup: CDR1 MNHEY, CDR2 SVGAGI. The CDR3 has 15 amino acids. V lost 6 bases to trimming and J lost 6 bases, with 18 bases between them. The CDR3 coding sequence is TGTGCCAGCAGCCCCCGGGGCAGGGGTATTCAGCCCCAGCATTTT. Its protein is CASSPRGRGIQPQHF.

Here the CDR3 reads CASSLSGASGQPQHF. In nucleotides, the CDR3 is TGTGCCAGCAGCTTGTCAGGGGCTTCCGGGCAGCCCCAGCATTTT. The rearrangement joins TRBV7-9 to TRBJ1-5, with D perhaps matching TRBD1 (6 bases). Germline values: CDR1 SEHNR, CDR2 FQNEAQ (reference sequence). Trimming shortened V by 3 bases and J by 7 bases, and 16 bases separated the two germline ends. This CDR3 contains 15 residues.

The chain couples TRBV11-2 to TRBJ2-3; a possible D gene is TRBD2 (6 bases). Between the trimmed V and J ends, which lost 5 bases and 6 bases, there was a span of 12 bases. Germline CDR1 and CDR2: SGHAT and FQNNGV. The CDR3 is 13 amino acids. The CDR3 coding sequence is TGTGCCAGCAGCCCAAGCGGGCCGGATACGCAGTATTTT. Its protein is CASSPSGPDTQYF.

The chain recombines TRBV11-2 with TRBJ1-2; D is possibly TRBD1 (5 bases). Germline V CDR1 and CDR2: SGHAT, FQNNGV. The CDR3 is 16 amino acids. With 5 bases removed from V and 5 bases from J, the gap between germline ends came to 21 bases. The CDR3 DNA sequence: TGTGCCAGCAGCCCAGTGGTCAGGGCACGGGAGTATGGCTACACCTTC. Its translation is CASSPVVRAREYGYTF.

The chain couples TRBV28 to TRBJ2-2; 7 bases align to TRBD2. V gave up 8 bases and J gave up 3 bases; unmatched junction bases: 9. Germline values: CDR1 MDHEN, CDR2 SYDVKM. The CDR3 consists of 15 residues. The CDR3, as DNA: TGTGCCAGCTATTCACTAGCGATCGACACCGGGGAGCTGTTTTTT. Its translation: CASYSLAIDTGELFF. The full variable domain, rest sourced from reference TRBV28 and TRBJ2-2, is DVKVTQSSRYLVKRTGEKVFLECVQDMDHENMFWYRQDPGLGLRLIYFSYDVKMKEKGDIPEGYSVSREKKERFSLILESASTNQTSMYLCASYSLAIDTGELFFGEGSRLTVL.

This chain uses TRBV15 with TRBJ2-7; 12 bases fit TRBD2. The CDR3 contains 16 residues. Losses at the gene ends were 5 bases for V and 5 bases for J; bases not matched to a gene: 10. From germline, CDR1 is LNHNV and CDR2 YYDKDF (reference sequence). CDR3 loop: CATSLSLAGGQNEQYF. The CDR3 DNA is TGTGCCACCAGCTTATCACTAGCGGGAGGCCAAAACGAGCAGTACTTC.

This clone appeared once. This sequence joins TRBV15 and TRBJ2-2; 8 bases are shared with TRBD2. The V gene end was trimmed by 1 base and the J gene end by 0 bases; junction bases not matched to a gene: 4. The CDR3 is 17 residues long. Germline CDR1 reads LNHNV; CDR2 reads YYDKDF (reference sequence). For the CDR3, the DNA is TGTGCCACCAGCAGAGCGGCTAGCGGGCCGAACACCGGGGAGCTGTTTTTT. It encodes CATSRAASGPNTGELFF.

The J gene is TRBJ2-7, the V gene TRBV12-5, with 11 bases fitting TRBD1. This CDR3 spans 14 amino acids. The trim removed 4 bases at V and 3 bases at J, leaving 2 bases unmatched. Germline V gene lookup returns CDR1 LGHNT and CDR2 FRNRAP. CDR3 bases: TGTGCTAGTGGTTCGGGACAGGGGGGCTACGAGCAGTACTTC. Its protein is CASGSGQGGYEQYF.

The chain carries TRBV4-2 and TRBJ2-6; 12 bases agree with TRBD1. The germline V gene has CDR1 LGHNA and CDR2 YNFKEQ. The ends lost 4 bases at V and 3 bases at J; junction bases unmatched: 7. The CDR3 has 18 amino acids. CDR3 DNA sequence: TGTGCCAGCAGCCCCCGGGACAGGGGGCGTTTTGGGGCCAACGTCCTGACTTTC. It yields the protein CASSPRDRGRFGANVLTF.

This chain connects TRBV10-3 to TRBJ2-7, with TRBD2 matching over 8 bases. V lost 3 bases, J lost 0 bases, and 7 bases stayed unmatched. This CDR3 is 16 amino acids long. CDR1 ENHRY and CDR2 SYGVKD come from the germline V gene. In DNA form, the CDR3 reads TGTGCCATCAGTGATAGGAGCGGGGGACGCTCCTACGAGCAGTACTTC. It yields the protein CAISDRSGGRSYEQYF.